This TCR beta chain was identified in a study of early T cells in non-severe SARS-CoV-2 infection. Unique molecular identifiers were added to individual cDNA molecules. TCRdb used MiXCR to reprocess the 5' RACE reads, holding one entry per CDR3 protein. The table lists 68,000 or so distinct CDR3 sequences, 12% of them singletons. General observations from the study: VDJdb-based annotation leaned toward anti-spike CD8 responses and missed private and CD4 specificities.

Notes on this clonotype: Its antigen is not identified.

Germline V gives CDR1 SGHNT, CDR2 YYREEE (reference sequence). Trimming took 4 bases from V and 5 from J; bases not matched to a gene: 4. This CDR3 region has 13 residues. The chain carries TRBV5-4 and TRBJ2-7; 9 bases are shared with TRBD1. The sequence was collected from an adult who was a healthcare worker with PCR-confirmed SARS-CoV-2 infection or an uninfected control (not recorded which). The specimen sequenced was whole blood. CDR3 bases: TGTGCCAGCAGCGAGGGACAGGGCAACGAGCAGTACTTC. Translating it yields CASSEGQGNEQYF.